This T cell receptor (beta chain) was retrieved from a study of T-cell memory formation after mild COVID-19. Study-level information: Across donors, TCR clusters were largely donor specific.

CDR1 and CDR2 from the germline V gene are SGHKS and YYEKEE (reference sequence). After removal of 0 bases from V and 6 bases from J, the junction contained 11 bases not matched to a gene. The CDR3 consists of 17 residues. This clonotype was found many times. Its target is not known. Whole-study results and caveats: Whether day 37 second-wave clones are SARS-CoV-2-specific was not confirmed. In pre-infection memory, a portion of responding clones appeared, which suggested that cross-reactive memory joined.

TCR alpha and TCR beta cDNA libraries carrying sample barcodes and UMIs were produced by 5'RACE using constant-segment primers. TCRdb reprocessed the 5' RACE reads via MiXCR and lists one record per CDR3 protein. Altogether a few hundred thousand distinct CDR3 sequences are present, 20% to 25% being singletons, with the ten largest covering around 9%. The receptor was derived from an adult woman who had mild COVID-19 (a few samples of this study predate the infection). Cell type and time point are not known. J is TRBJ2-1 and V is TRBV5-5; 8 nucleotides line up with TRBD2. The specimen was PBMCs or a T cell subset sorted from them (not recorded which). The CDR3 is CASSLVPPGLALNEQFF. The CDR3 coding sequence is TGTGCCAGCAGCTTGGTCCCCCCCGGACTAGCACTCAATGAGCAGTTCTTC.